The 11 T cell receptor beta chains given below trace back to one sample, sequenced in a study of blood T cells in healthy people across ages (dated by TCRdb to 2015 to 2017). The library was obtained by 5' RACE. Data came from an Illumina HiSeq 2500. A second roughly 7 to 11 cycle PCR used a sample-barcoded 5' primer and a J-beta primer mix. TCRdb reprocessing: public reads trimmed at Q25 with fastp, clones called with MiXCR, in-frame beta chains kept. Every distinct CDR3 protein forms one entry, paired with its most common genes and DNA. Within this sample are approximately 360,000 distinct CDR3 sequences, with 50% to 60% of them counted one time only. In total, the top ten clones hold 45% to 65% of the sample. The sample comprised blood. These receptors were taken from a man aged 55 to 70 in good health.

Notes on this clonotype: An end of the junction does not agree with germline; a read error may underlie this. The J gene is TRBJ2-7, the V gene TRBV7-8, with 8 bases identical to TRBD2. Germline V gene sequence: CDR1 SGHVS, CDR2 FQNEAQ. This CDR3 region has 14 residues. The CDR3 reads CAGSGSGIGYEQYF. The CDR3 bases are TGTGCCGGCAGCGGTAGCGGGATAGGCTACGAGCAGTACTTC.

This clonotype was detected many times. This rearrangement joins TRBV7-2 to TRBJ2-4, with 9 bases aligning to TRBD1. V lost 3 bases to trimming and J lost 7 bases; unmatched junction nucleotides: 10. CDR1 and CDR2 from the germline V gene are SGHTA and FQGNSA. The CDR3 spans 16 residues. The CDR3 DNA is TGTGCCAGCAGCTTCGTAAAGGACAGGGGAGGGAACATTCAGTACTTC. Protein product: CASSFVKDRGGNIQYF.

The sample holds a few counts of this clonotype. The CDR3 nucleotides are TGTGCCAGCAGCCCGCCCGGGCCTAGCACAGATACGCAGTATTTT. Protein: CASSPPGPSTDTQYF. J is TRBJ2-3 and V is TRBV5-6, with D unresolved. The CDR3 sequence is 15 residues long. Germline V gene sequence: CDR1 SGHDT, CDR2 YYEEEE. The V end was cut by 4 bases, the J end by 0 bases, with 12 bases between.

The table lists this clonotype with many counts. CDR3 protein: CASSRNPGGSWEGYTF. DNA of the CDR3: TGTGCCAGCAGCCGAAACCCAGGGGGCTCGTGGGAGGGCTACACCTTC. The rearrangement joins TRBV7-2 to TRBJ1-2, with TRBD1 identical over 8 bases. After removal of 5 bases from V and 8 bases from J, the junction contained 16 bases not matched to a gene. Germline V gene sequence: CDR1 SGHTA, CDR2 FQGNSA. This CDR3 region has 16 residues.

Points on this clonotype: A single base separates this from a much larger clone, so it may be a read error. The chain couples TRBV29-1 to TRBJ2-1, with D perhaps matching TRBD2 (5 bases). The CDR3 contains 13 residues. Trimming cost V 3 bases and J 13 bases, with 19 bases left between them. CDR1 is SQVTM, CDR2 ANQGSEA, per germline. CDR3 region: CSVDLIRGETQFF. Written as DNA, the CDR3 is TGCAGCGTTGACCTTATACGGGGAGAGACCCAGTTCTTC.

The chain carries TRBV10-3 and TRBJ2-3; D is unresolved. V was clipped by 4 bases and J by 1 base, with 6 bases between them. Germline loops: CDR1 ENHRY, CDR2 SYGVKD. The CDR3 loop spans 13 amino acids. Here the CDR3 reads CAISGFGTDTQYF. CDR3 nucleotide sequence: TGTGCCATCAGTGGTTTTGGCACAGATACGCAGTATTTT.

In this sample, this clonotype turned up many times. The chain employs TRBV20-1 and TRBJ2-1; D gene ambiguous. Germline CDR1 DFQATT, CDR2 SNEGSKA (reference sequence). V was cut by 6 bases and J by 2 bases, with 14 bases left in between. This CDR3 contains 14 residues. The CDR3 region is CSAPWQLPYNEQFF. The DNA for the CDR3 is TGCAGTGCCCCCTGGCAGCTCCCCTACAATGAGCAGTTCTTC.

This clonotype was seen at least ten times. The chain joins TRBV29-1 to TRBJ2-7; D uncertain. This CDR3 has 13 amino acids. CDR1 and CDR2 from the germline V gene are SQVTM and ANQGSEA. V lost 5 bases to trimming and J lost 4 bases, with 15 bases between them. DNA for the CDR3: TGCAGCGTTTTATCGGACGGCCGATACGAGCAGTACTTC. Amino acids: CSVLSDGRYEQYF.

The chain combines TRBV30 with TRBJ2-1; possible D gene TRBD2, 5 bases. Germline V gene data show CDR1 as GTSNPN and CDR2 as SVGIG (reference sequence). Trimming left V 2 bases short and J 8 bases short, with 13 bases between. CDR3 length equals 13 residues. The CDR3 reads CAWSPESRDEQFF. In DNA form, the CDR3 reads TGTGCCTGGAGTCCGGAATCGAGGGATGAGCAGTTCTTC.

This clonotype has a single count. This chain joins TRBV13 and TRBJ2-5; D remains unclear. The closer fit of TRBJ2-7 to the DNA end suggests the J call may be wrong. In germline, CDR1 is PRHDT, CDR2 FYEKMQ (reference sequence). The CDR3 covers 14 residues. In DNA form, the CDR3 reads TGTGCCAGCAGTAAAGGACGGCTCACCGACGAGCAGTACTTC. Its translation: CASSKGRLTDEQYF.

This chain joins TRBV20-1 and TRBJ2-7; D possibly matches TRBD1 or TRBD2 (5 bases each). The V and J ends lost 3 bases and 9 bases respectively, with 15 bases between them. CDR1 and CDR2 from the germline V gene are DFQATT and SNEGSKA (reference sequence). The CDR3 runs 12 residues. DNA of the CDR3: TGCAGTGCTAGTCACACCCAGGGAGTGCAGTACTTC. It translates to CSASHTQGVQYF.